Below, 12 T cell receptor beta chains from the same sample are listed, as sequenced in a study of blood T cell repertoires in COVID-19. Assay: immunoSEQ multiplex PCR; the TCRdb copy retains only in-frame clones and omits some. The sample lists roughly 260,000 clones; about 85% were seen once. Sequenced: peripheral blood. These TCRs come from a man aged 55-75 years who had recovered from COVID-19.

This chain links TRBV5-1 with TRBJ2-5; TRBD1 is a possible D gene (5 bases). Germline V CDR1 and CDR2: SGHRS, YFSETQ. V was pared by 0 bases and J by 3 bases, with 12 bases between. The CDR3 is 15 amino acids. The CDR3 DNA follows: TGCGCCAGCAGCTTGGATGGCAGGGTGGAAGAGACCCAGTACTTC. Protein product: CASSLDGRVEETQYF.

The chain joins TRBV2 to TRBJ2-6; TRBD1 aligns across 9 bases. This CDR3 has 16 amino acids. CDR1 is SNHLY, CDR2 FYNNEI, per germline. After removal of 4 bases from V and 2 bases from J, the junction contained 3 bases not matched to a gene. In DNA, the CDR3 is TGTGCCAGCAGTGGGGACAGGGACGCTGGGGCCAACGTCCTGACTTTC. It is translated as CASSGDRDAGANVLTF.

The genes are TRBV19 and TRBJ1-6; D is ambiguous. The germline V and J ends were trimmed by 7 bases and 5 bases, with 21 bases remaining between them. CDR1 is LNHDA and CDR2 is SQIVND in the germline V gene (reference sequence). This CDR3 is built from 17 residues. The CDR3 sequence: CASTPGSLPVDNSPLHF. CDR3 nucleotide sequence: TGTGCCAGTACCCCGGGGAGTCTACCGGTGGATAATTCACCCCTCCACTTT.

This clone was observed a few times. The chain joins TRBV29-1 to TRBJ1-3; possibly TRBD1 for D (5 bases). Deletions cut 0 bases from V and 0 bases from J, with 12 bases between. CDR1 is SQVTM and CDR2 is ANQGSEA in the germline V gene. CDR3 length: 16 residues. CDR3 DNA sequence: TGCAGCGTTGAAGATCCCTGGACAAACTCTGGAAACACCATATATTTT. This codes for CSVEDPWTNSGNTIYF.

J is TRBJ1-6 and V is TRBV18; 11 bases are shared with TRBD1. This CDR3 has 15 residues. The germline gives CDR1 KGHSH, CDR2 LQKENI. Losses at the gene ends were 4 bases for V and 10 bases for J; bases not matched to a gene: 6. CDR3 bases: TGTGCCAGCTCACTGGGGACAGGGGGAGAGTCACCCCTCCACTTT. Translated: CASSLGTGGESPLHF.

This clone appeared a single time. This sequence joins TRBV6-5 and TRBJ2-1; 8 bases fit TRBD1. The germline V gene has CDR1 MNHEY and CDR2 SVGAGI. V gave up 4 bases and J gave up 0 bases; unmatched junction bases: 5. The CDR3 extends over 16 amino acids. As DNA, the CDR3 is TGTGCCAGCAGTTCATACAGGGGGAGCTCCTACAATGAGCAGTTCTTC. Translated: CASSSYRGSSYNEQFF.

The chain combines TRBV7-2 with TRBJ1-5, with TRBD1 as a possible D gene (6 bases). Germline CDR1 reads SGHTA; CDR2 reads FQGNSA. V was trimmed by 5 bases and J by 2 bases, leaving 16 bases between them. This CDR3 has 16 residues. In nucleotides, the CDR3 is TGTGCCAGCAGCCCGGGGCGGGGGGGCGGCAATCAGCCCCAGCATTTT. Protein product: CASSPGRGGGNQPQHF.

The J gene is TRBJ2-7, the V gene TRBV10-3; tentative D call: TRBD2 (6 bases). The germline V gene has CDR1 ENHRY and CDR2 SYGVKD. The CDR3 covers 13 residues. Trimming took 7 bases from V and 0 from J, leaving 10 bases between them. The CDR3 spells CAIKDYSSYEQYF. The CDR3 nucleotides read TGTGCCATCAAGGACTATAGCTCCTACGAGCAGTACTTC.

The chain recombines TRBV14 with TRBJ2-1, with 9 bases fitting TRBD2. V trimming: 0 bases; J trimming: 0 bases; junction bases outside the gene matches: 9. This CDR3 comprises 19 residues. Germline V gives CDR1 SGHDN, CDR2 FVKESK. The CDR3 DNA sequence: TGTGCCAGCAGCCAAGATGCGGGGGGGGCCTACAGCTCCTACAATGAGCAGTTCTTC. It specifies CASSQDAGGAYSSYNEQFF.

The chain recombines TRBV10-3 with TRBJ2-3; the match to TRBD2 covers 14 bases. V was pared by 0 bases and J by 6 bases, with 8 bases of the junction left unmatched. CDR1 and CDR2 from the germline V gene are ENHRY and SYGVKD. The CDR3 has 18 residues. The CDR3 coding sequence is TGTGCCATCAGTGAGTCGTTGACTAGCGGGGGGGCGTCGGATACGCAGTATTTT. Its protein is CAISESLTSGGASDTQYF.

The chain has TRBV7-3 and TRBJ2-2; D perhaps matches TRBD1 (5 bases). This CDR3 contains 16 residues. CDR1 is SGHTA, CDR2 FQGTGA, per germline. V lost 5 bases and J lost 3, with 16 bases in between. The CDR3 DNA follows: TGTGCCAGCAGCAAAAAAGGGGCGTGGGACACCGGGGAGCTGTTTTTT. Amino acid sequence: CASSKKGAWDTGELFF.

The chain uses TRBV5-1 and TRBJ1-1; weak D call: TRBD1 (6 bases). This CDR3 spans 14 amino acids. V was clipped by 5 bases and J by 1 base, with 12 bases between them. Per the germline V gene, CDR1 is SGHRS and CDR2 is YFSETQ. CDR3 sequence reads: CASRWDTPNTEAFF. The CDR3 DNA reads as TGCGCCAGCAGATGGGACACACCGAACACTGAAGCTTTCTTT.